Shown below are 26 T cell receptor beta chains from a single sample sequenced in a study of blood T cell repertoires in COVID-19. Assay used: immunoSEQ multiplex PCR; TCRdb lists only in-frame clones, some missing. In the table there are 250,000 to 300,000 clones, about 89% of which are singletons. What was sequenced was peripheral blood. Source of these receptors: a woman under 40 with COVID-19, enrolled during active disease.

In nucleotides, the CDR3 is TGCGCCAGCAGCCCCGACGTTAGTACTAGCGGGAGTGTCGGAACCTACAATGAGCAGTTCTTC. Translated, it gives CASSPDVSTSGSVGTYNEQFF. The J gene is TRBJ2-1, the V gene TRBV4-1, with 11 positions matching TRBD2. V lost 4 bases to trimming and J lost 2 bases; unmatched junction nucleotides: 19. Germline values: CDR1 MGHRA, CDR2 YSYEKL. The CDR3 is 21 residues long.

V gene TRBV3-1 (or the pseudogene TRBV3-2) combines with J gene TRBJ1-4; perhaps TRBD1 as D (6 bases). The CDR3 runs 14 residues. The germline V gene encodes CDR1 LGHDT and CDR2 YNNKEL (reference sequence). The V gene lost 2 bases and the J gene lost 5 bases, with 9 bases spanning the gap. CDR3 sequence reads: CASSQTGKNEKLFF. For the CDR3, the DNA is TGTGCCAGCAGCCAAACAGGGAAAAATGAAAAACTGTTTTTT.

The chain uses TRBV14 and TRBJ1-1; 8 bases align to TRBD1. J gave up 3 bases and V 5 bases, and 8 bases lay outside the gene matches. Germline CDR1 SGHDN, CDR2 FVKESK. The CDR3 extends over 15 amino acids. As DNA, the CDR3 is TGTGCCAGCAGCTCGATAGGGACAGGACACACTGAAGCTTTCTTT. Encoded protein: CASSSIGTGHTEAFF.

The chain uses TRBV10-3 and TRBJ1-1, with D perhaps matching TRBD1 (6 bases). V lost 9 bases, J lost 1 base, and 15 bases lay in between. The germline V gene has CDR1 ENHRY and CDR2 SYGVKD. The CDR3 is 14 residues long. CDR3 loop: CAIQRTETNTEAFF. DNA for the CDR3: TGTGCCATTCAGCGGACAGAGACGAACACTGAAGCTTTCTTT.

This clone was counted a single time. The CDR3 region is CSAIRGFTEAFF. As DNA, the CDR3 is TGCAGCGCTATTAGGGGGTTCACTGAAGCTTTCTTT. The V gene is TRBV29-1, the J gene TRBJ1-1; possible D gene TRBD1, 6 bases. The CDR3 length is 12 residues. Germline values: CDR1 SQVTM, CDR2 ANQGSEA. Trimming removed 7 bases from V and 4 bases from J, with 13 bases in between.

The chain employs TRBV30 and TRBJ2-3; the match to TRBD2 covers 7 bases. From germline, CDR1 is GTSNPN and CDR2 SVGIG (reference sequence). There are 13 residues in the CDR3. The J segment lost 2 bases and the V segment lost 5 bases, leaving 4 bases of the junction unmatched. CDR3 DNA sequence: TGTGCCTGGCGGGGGGTATCCACAGATACGCAGTATTTT. This encodes CAWRGVSTDTQYF. Full variable domain (missing parts from reference TRBV30 and TRBJ2-3): SQTIHQWPATLVQPVGSPLSLECTVEGTSNPNLYWYRQAAGRGLQLLFYSVGIGQISSEVPQNLSASRPQDRQFILSSKKLLLSDSGFYLCAWRGVSTDTQYFGPGTRLTVL.

The chain couples TRBV5-8 to TRBJ2-6; no definite D call. The CDR3 runs to 14 residues. Per germline, CDR1 SGHTS and CDR2 YDEGEE. Trimming pared 1 base from V and 6 bases from J, leaving 8 bases between. Here the CDR3 DNA reads TGTGCCAGCAGCTTGTGGGCCGAGGCCAACGTCCTGACTTTC. It encodes CASSLWAEANVLTF.

In this sample, this clone turned up once. The genes are TRBV7-2 and TRBJ1-5, with D possibly TRBD1 on 5 matching bases. Trimming stripped 5 bases from V and 7 bases from J, with 18 bases between. The CDR3 has 15 amino acids. CDR1 SGHTA and CDR2 FQGNSA come from the germline V gene. Here the CDR3 DNA reads TGTGCCAGCAGCGTGGGGCCGGGTCCCAAACAGCCCCAGCATTTT. This encodes CASSVGPGPKQPQHF.

The CDR3 nucleotides are TGTGCCAGCAGCTCCCTGGGAGACAATCAGCCCCAGCATTTT. Amino acids: CASSSLGDNQPQHF. The gene calls are TRBV7-6 and TRBJ1-5; D remains ambiguous. This CDR3 spans 14 amino acids. V was pared by 4 bases and J by 3 bases, with 10 bases between. CDR1 SGHVS and CDR2 FNYEAQ come from the germline V gene.

This chain connects TRBV28 to TRBJ1-4; a weak D match, TRBD1 (5 bases). This CDR3 is 15 amino acids long. In germline, CDR1 is MDHEN, CDR2 SYDVKM. V lost 10 bases and J 7 bases, leaving 22 bases between the germline ends. The CDR3 DNA sequence: TGTGCCACCATTCCGACTCCGCAGGGCGGTGAAAAACTGTTTTTT. The encoded protein is CATIPTPQGGEKLFF.

The chain combines TRBV5-1 with TRBJ2-3; D may be TRBD2 (5 bases). Germline assignment: CDR1 SGHRS and CDR2 YFSETQ. This CDR3 comprises 14 residues. Trimming took off 0 bases at V and 4 bases at J, with 9 bases between the two ends. CDR3 residues: CASSLERVPDTQYF. CDR3 bases: TGCGCCAGCAGCTTGGAGAGGGTTCCAGATACGCAGTATTTT.

V usage is TRBV28 and J usage is TRBJ1-2, with no clear D. Germline-derived CDR1 and CDR2 are MDHEN and SYDVKM. The germline V and J ends were trimmed by 5 bases and 4 bases, with 8 bases remaining between them. The CDR3 totals 12 residues. CDR3 sequence reads: CASSATVYGYTF. The CDR3 DNA sequence: TGTGCCAGCAGTGCTACAGTCTATGGCTACACCTTC.

The rearrangement links TRBV5-1 to TRBJ2-7; 13 bases line up with TRBD2. Germline CDR1 reads SGHRS; CDR2 reads YFSETQ. This CDR3 is 17 amino acids long. V shed 4 bases and J 3 bases; nucleotides not matched to a gene: 10. Here the CDR3 DNA reads TGCGCCAGCAGCCCCCTACTAGCGGGAGGGCCGGGCTACGAGCAGTACTTC. It is translated as CASSPLLAGGPGYEQYF.

The V gene is TRBV6-6, the J gene TRBJ1-6; D uncertain. Trimming took off 6 bases at V and 5 bases at J, with 14 bases between the two ends. The germline CDR1 and CDR2 sequences are MNHNY and SVGAGI (reference sequence). This CDR3 is 15 amino acids long. This CDR3 is CASRRHEDDNSPLHF. Written as DNA, the CDR3 is TGTGCCAGCAGGCGCCATGAGGATGATAATTCACCCCTCCACTTT.

This chain uses TRBV28 with TRBJ1-6; 7 bases align to TRBD1. Looked up from germline, CDR1 is MDHEN and CDR2 is SYDVKM. The CDR3 length is 15 residues. V dropped 7 bases and J dropped 7; count of bases not matched to a gene: 10. CDR3 in DNA: TGTGCCAGCAAAACTAGGGGGCGCAGGAATTCACCCCTCCACTTT. Encoded protein: CASKTRGRRNSPLHF.

A word on this clone: This same CDR3 is encoded by further DNA sequences in the sample. This sequence joins TRBV29-1 and TRBJ1-3; D is uncertain. The germline CDR1 and CDR2 sequences are SQVTM and ANQGSEA. Trimming left V 4 bases short and J 0 bases short, with 4 bases between. CDR3 size: 12 residues. CDR3 bases: TGCAGCGTTGCCGGCTCTGGAAACACCATATATTTT. Residues: CSVAGSGNTIYF.

The genes are TRBV2 and TRBJ1-2, with 7 bases that match TRBD1. V trimming: 3 bases; J trimming: 7 bases; junction bases outside the gene matches: 8. Germline V gene data show CDR1 as SNHLY and CDR2 as FYNNEI. The CDR3 loop spans 14 amino acids. In nucleotides, the CDR3 is TGTGCCAGCAGTGAGCTCAGACAGGGACTTGGCTACACCTTC. Its protein is CASSELRQGLGYTF.

The chain employs TRBV29-1 and TRBJ1-4; 11 bases line up with TRBD1. The CDR3 contains 13 residues. Losses at the gene ends were 6 bases for V and 4 bases for J; bases not matched to a gene: 1. Per the germline V gene, CDR1 is SQVTM and CDR2 is ANQGSEA. The CDR3 loop reads CSVGQGGNEKLFF. DNA of the CDR3: TGCAGCGTGGGACAGGGGGGTAATGAAAAACTGTTTTTT.

The chain employs TRBV9 and TRBJ2-1; a weak D match, TRBD1 (6 bases). Germline V gene data show CDR1 as SGDLS and CDR2 as YYNGEE. With 4 bases removed from V and 9 bases from J, the gap between germline ends came to 20 bases. The CDR3 length is 15 residues. The CDR3 sequence is CASSPGIGGVTEQFF. Written as DNA, the CDR3 is TGTGCCAGCAGCCCTGGGATAGGGGGAGTAACTGAGCAGTTCTTC.

The chain combines TRBV30 with TRBJ1-1; D gene uncertain. The germline V gene encodes CDR1 GTSNPN and CDR2 SVGIG (reference sequence). This CDR3 spans 11 amino acids. Trimming left V 2 bases short and J 5 bases short, with 6 bases between. CDR3 region: CAWSSRTEAFF. The CDR3 DNA is TGTGCCTGGAGTTCGAGGACTGAAGCTTTCTTT.

The rearrangement links TRBV5-6 to TRBJ1-2; 7 bases are shared with TRBD1. In germline, CDR1 is SGHDT, CDR2 YYEEEE. CDR3 length: 14 amino acids. The V segment lost 4 bases and the J segment 5 bases; nucleotides outside the gene matches: 8. This CDR3 reads CASSSPGTAYGYTF. The CDR3 DNA reads TGTGCCAGCAGCAGCCCCGGGACAGCATATGGCTACACCTTC.

The V call is TRBV30, the J call TRBJ1-5; 7 nucleotides agree with TRBD1. Germline CDR1 and CDR2: GTSNPN and SVGIG (reference sequence). V shed 4 bases and J 6 bases; nucleotides not matched to a gene: 15. This CDR3 is 16 amino acids long. The CDR3, as DNA: TGTGCCTGGATCGTTCTCCGGGACAGCAAACTTCAGCCCCAGCATTTT. Its translation is CAWIVLRDSKLQPQHF.

This clone was seen a single time. The gene calls are TRBV7-9 and TRBJ2-7; TRBD1 matches 7 bases. The CDR3 extends over 16 amino acids. The V and J ends lost 5 bases and 5 bases, in that order; junction bases with no gene match: 15. The germline V gene has CDR1 SEHNR and CDR2 FQNEAQ (reference sequence). CDR3 sequence: CASSAQPAAGGNEQYF. The CDR3 DNA reads TGTGCCAGCAGCGCCCAACCCGCGGCAGGGGGAAACGAGCAGTACTTC.

The CDR3: CASSLGLDLYEQYF. DNA of the CDR3: TGTGCCAGCAGCTTAGGGCTAGATCTCTACGAGCAGTACTTC. The chain uses TRBV7-9 and TRBJ2-7; D unresolved. The length of the CDR3 is 14 residues. V lost 1 base and J lost 3, with 10 bases in between. The germline gives CDR1 SEHNR, CDR2 FQNEAQ (reference sequence).

This CDR3 reads CAWEEGLAGTEQFF. For the CDR3, the DNA is TGTGCCTGGGAGGAGGGGCTAGCGGGGACGGAGCAGTTCTTC. The V and J genes are TRBV30 and TRBJ2-1, with 9 bases identical to TRBD2. The CDR3 covers 14 residues. Germline V gene sequence: CDR1 GTSNPN, CDR2 SVGIG (reference sequence). J gave up 10 bases and V 5 bases, and 12 bases lay outside the gene matches.

This chain links TRBV4-1 with TRBJ2-1; possible D gene TRBD2, 6 bases. The CDR3 is 16 residues long. CDR1 is MGHRA and CDR2 is YSYEKL in the germline V gene. The V end lost 0 bases, the J end lost 2 bases, and 11 bases lay between the germline ends. Here the CDR3 reads CASSQDSGRAYNEQFF. CDR3 coding DNA: TGCGCCAGCAGCCAAGATAGCGGAAGGGCCTACAATGAGCAGTTCTTC.